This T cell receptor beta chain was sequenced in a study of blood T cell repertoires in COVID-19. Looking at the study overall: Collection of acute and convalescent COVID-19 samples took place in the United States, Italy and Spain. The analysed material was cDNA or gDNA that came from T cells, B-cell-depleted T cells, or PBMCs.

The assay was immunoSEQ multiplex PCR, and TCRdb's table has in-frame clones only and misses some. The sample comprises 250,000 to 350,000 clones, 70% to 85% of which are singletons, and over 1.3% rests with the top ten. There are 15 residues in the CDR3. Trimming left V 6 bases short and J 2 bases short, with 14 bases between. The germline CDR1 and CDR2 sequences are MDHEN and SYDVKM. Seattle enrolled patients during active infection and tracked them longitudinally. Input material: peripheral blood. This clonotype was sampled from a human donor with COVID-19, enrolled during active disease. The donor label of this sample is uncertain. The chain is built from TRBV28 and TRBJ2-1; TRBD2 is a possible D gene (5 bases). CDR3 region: CASRVVGRAYNEQFF. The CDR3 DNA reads TGTGCCAGCAGGGTCGTCGGGCGGGCCTACAATGAGCAGTTCTTC.